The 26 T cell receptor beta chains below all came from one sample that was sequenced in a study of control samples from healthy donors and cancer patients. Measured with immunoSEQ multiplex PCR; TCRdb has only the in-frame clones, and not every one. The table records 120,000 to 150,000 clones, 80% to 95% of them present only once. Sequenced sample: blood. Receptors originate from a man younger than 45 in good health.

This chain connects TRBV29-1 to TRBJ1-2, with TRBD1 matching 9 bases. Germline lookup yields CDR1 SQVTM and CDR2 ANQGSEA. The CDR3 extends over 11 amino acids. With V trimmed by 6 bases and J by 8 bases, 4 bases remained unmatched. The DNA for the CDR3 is TGCAGCGTAACAGGGGGCATGGGCTACACCTTC. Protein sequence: CSVTGGMGYTF.

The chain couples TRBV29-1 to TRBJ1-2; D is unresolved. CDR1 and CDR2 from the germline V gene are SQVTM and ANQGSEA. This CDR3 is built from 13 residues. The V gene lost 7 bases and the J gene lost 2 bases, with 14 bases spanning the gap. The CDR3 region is CSGADGLNYGYTF. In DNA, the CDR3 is TGCAGCGGGGCCGACGGCCTAAACTATGGCTACACCTTC. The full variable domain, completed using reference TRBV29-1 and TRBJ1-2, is SAVISQKPSRDICQRGTSLTIQCQVDSQVTMMFWYRQQPGQSLTLIATANQGSEATYESGFVIDKFPISRPNLTFSTLTVSNMSPEDSSIYLCSGADGLNYGYTFGSGTRLTVV.

For the CDR3, the DNA is TGTGCCAGTACCTGGACAGGGGGACACTCTGGAAACACCATATATTTT. Translation: CASTWTGGHSGNTIYF. J is TRBJ1-3 and V is TRBV19; the match to TRBD1 covers 10 bases. Trimming cost V 7 bases and J 0 bases; bases outside gene matches: 6. CDR1 LNHDA and CDR2 SQIVND come from the germline V gene (reference sequence). The CDR3 spans 16 residues.

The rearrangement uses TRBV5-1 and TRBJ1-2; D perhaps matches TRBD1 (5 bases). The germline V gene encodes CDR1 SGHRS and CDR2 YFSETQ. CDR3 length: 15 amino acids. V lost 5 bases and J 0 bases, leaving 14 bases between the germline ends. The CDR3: CASRKTGDTNYGYTF. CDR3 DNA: TGCGCCAGCAGGAAAACAGGAGATACTAACTATGGCTACACCTTC.

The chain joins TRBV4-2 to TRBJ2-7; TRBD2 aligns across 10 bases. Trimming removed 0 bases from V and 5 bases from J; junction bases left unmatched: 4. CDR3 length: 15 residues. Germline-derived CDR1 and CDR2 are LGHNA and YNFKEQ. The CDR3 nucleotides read TGTGCCAGCAGCCAAGAGGCTAGCGGGAGTGACGAGCAGTACTTC. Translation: CASSQEASGSDEQYF.

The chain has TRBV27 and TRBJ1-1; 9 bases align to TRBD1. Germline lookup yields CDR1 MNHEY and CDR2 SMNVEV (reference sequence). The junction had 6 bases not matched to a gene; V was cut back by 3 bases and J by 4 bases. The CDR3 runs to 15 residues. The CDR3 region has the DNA TGTGCCAGCAGTTTCAGGGACAGGGCGGGCACTGAAGCTTTCTTT. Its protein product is CASSFRDRAGTEAFF.

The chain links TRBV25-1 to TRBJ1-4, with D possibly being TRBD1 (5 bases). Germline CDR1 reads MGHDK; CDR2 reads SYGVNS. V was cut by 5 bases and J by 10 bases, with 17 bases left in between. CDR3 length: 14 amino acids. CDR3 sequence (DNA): TGTGCCAGCAGTCTTAAATCAGGGATTGGAAAACTGTTTTTT. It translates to CASSLKSGIGKLFF.

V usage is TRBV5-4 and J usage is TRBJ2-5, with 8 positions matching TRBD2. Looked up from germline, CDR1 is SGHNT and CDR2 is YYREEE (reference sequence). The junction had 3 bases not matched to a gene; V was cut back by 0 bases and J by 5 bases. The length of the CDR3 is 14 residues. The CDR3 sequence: CASSLDPGGETQYF. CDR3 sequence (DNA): TGTGCCAGCAGCTTGGATCCGGGAGGGGAGACCCAGTACTTC.

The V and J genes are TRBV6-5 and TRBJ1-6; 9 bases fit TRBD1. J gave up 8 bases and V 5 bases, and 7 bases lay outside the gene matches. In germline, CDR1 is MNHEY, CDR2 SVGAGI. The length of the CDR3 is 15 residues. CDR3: CASSLRQGEDSPLHF. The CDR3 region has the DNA TGTGCCAGCAGTCTCCGACAGGGGGAGGATTCACCCCTCCACTTT.

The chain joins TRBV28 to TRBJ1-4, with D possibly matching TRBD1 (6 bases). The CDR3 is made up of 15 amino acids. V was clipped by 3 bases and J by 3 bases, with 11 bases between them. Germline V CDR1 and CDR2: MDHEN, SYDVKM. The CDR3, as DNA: TGTGCCAGCAGTTTTGTGGGGGCAGCTAATGAAAAACTGTTTTTT. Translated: CASSFVGAANEKLFF.

Written as DNA, the CDR3 is TGTGCCAGCAGCTTAAATCCGGGCAGGAGACTCACTGAAGCTTTCTTT. Amino acid sequence: CASSLNPGRRLTEAFF. The rearrangement uses TRBV7-3 and TRBJ1-1, with D unresolved. The CDR3 is made up of 16 amino acids. V shed 1 base and J shed 4 bases, with 16 bases lying between them. Germline V gives CDR1 SGHTA, CDR2 FQGTGA.

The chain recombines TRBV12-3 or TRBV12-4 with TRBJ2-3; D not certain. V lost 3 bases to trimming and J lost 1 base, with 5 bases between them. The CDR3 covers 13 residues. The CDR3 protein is CASSFRGTDTQYF. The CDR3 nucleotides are TGTGCCAGCAGTTTTAGGGGCACAGATACGCAGTATTTT.

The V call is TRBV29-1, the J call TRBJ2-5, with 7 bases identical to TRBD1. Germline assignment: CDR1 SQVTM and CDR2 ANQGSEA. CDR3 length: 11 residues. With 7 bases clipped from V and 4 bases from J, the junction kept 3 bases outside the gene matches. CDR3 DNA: TGCAGCGGAAGACAGGGAGAGACCCAGTACTTC. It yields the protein CSGRQGETQYF.

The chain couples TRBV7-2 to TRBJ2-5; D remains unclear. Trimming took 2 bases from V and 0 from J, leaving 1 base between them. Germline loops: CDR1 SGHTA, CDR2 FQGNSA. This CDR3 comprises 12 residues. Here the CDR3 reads CASSLHQETQYF. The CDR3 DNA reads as TGTGCCAGCAGCTTACACCAAGAGACCCAGTACTTC.

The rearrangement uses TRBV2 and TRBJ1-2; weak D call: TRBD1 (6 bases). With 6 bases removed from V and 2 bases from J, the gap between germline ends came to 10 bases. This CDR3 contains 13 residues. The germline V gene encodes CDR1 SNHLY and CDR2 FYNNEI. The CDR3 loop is CASSRDTNYGYTF. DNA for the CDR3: TGTGCCAGCAGCCGGGACACGAACTATGGCTACACCTTC.

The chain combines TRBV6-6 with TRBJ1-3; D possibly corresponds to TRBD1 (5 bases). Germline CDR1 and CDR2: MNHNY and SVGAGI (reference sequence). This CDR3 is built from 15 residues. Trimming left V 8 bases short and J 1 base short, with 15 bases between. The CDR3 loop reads CASGPSRTSGNTIYF. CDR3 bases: TGTGCCAGCGGGCCATCCCGGACATCTGGAAACACCATATATTTT.

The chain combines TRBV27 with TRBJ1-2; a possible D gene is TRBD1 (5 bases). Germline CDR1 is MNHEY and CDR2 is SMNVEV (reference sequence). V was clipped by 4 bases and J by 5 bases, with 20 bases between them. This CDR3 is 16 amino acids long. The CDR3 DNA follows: TGTGCCAGCAGTTCCGGGTTGGGGGGTGTTGGTTATGGCTACACCTTC. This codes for CASSSGLGGVGYGYTF.

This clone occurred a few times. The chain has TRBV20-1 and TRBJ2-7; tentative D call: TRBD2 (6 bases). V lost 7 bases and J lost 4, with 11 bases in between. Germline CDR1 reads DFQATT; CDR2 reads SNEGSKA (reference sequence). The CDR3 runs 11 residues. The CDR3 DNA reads TGCAGTGGGGGGGTAGGATACGAGCAGTACTTC. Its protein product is CSGGVGYEQYF.

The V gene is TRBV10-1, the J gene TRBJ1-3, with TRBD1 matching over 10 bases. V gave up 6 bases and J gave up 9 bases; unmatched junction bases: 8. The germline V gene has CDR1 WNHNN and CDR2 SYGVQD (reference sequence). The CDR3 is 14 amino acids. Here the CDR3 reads CASRPGQGSVTIYF. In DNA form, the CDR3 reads TGCGCCAGCAGACCGGGACAGGGGAGTGTCACCATATATTTT.

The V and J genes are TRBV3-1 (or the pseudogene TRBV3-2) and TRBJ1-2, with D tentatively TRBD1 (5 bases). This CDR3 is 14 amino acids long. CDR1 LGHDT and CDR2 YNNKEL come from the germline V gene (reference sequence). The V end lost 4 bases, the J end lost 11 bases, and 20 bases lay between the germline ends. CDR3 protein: CASSLPGRGTGYTF. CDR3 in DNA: TGTGCCAGCAGCCTTCCCGGGCGGGGGACGGGGTACACCTTC.

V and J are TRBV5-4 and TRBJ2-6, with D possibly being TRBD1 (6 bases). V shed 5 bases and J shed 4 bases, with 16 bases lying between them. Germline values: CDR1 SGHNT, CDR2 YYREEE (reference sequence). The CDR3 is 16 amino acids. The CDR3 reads CASRTLTGRGANVLTF. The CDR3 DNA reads TGTGCCAGCAGAACCTTAACAGGGCGCGGGGCCAACGTCCTGACTTTC. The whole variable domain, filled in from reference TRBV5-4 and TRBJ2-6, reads ETGVTQSPTHLIKTRGQQVTLRCSSQSGHNTVSWYQQALGQGPQFIFQYYREEENGRGNFPPRFSGLQFPNYSSELNVNALELDDSALYLCASRTLTGRGANVLTFGAGSRLTVL.

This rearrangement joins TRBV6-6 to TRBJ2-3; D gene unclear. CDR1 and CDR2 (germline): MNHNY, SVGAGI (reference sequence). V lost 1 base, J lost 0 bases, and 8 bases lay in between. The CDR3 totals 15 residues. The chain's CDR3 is CASSYWGTSTDTQYF. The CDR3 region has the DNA TGTGCCAGCAGTTACTGGGGAACTAGCACAGATACGCAGTATTTT.

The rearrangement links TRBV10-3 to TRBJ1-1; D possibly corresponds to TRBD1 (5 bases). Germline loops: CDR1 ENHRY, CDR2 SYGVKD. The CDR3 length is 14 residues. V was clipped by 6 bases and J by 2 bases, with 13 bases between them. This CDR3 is CAIRGLLANTEAFF. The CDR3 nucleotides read TGTGCCATCAGGGGACTGCTGGCAAACACTGAAGCTTTCTTT.

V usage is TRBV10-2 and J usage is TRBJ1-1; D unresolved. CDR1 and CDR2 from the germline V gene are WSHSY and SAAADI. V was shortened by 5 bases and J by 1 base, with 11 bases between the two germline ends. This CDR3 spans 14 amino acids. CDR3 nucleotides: TGCGCCAGCAGTTTCATTGGCGGGAACACTGAAGCTTTCTTT. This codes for CASSFIGGNTEAFF.

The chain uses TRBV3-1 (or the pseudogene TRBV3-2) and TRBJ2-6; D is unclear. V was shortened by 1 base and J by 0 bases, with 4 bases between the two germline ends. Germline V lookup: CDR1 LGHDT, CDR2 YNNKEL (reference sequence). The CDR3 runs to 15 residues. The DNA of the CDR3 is TGTGCCAGCAGCCAAGGCGACTCTGGGGCCAACGTCCTGACTTTC. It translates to CASSQGDSGANVLTF.

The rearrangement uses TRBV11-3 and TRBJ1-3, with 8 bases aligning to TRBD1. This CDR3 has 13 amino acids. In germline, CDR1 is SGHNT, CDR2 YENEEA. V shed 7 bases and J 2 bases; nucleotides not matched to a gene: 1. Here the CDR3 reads CASKQGAGNTIYF. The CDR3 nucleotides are TGTGCCAGCAAACAGGGGGCTGGAAACACCATATATTTT. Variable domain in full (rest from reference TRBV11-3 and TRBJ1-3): EAGVVQSPRYKIIEKKQPVAFWCNPISGHNTLYWYLQNLGQGPELLIRYENEEAVDDSQLPKDRFSAERLKGVDSTLKIQPAELGDSAVYLCASKQGAGNTIYFGEGSWLTVV.